The clone carrying this T cell receptor beta chain showed up just once. This entry comes from a study of T cells in tuberculosis. Background on the study: In South Africa, adults with active tuberculosis were compared with IGRA-negative and latently infected IGRA-positive adolescents.

With V trimmed by 8 bases and J by 7 bases, 8 bases remained unmatched. CDR1 is SGHAT and CDR2 is FQDESV in the germline V gene (reference sequence). The length of the CDR3 is 13 residues. Adolescents were screened for latent TB by skin test and IGRA. Each clinical donor contributed on average around 110,000 T cells from unsorted cryopreserved PBMC. Libraries were prepared by immunoSEQ multiplex PCR; TCRdb keeps only in-frame clonotypes and omits some of them. The sample shows roughly 28,000 clones, more than 85% of them seen only once. The chain joins TRBV11-1 to TRBJ2-1, with 7 nucleotides matching TRBD1. The source is a donor aged 5-35 years with latent tuberculosis or without tuberculosis infection. Sample: PBMCs. CDR3 in amino acids: CASEGQSRNEQFF. The CDR3 nucleotides are TGTGCCAGCGAGGGACAGAGTAGGAATGAGCAGTTCTTC.